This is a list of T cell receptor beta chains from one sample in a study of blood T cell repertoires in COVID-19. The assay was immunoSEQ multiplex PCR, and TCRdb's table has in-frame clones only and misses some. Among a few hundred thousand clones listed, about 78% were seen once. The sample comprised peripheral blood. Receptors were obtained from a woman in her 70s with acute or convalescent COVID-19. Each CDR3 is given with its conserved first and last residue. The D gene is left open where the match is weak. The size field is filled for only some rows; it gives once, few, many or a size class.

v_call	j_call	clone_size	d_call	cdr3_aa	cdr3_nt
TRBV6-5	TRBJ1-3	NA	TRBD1	CASGGNRGSGNTIYF	TGTGCCAGCGGGGGGAACAGGGGCTCTGGAAACACCATATATTTT
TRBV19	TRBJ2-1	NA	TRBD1	CAVGDRGLSNEQFF	TGTGCCGTAGGGGACAGGGGTTTAAGCAATGAGCAGTTCTTC
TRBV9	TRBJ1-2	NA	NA	CASSSRGRMGGNGYTF	TGTGCCAGCAGCTCTCGAGGGAGGATGGGAGGTAATGGCTACACCTTC
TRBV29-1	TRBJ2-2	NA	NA	CSVDRGTGELFF	TGCAGCGTTGATAGGGGCACCGGGGAGCTGTTTTTT
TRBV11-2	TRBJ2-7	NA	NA	CASSLGQFSDEQYF	TGTGCCAGCAGCTTAGGGCAGTTCAGCGACGAGCAGTACTTC
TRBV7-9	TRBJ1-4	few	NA	CASSLRGGDEKLFF	TGTGCCAGCAGCTTGAGGGGAGGAGATGAAAAACTGTTTTTT
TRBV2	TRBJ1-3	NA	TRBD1	CASSDEKDRGLSSGNTIYF	TGTGCCAGCAGTGATGAGAAGGACAGGGGACTATCCTCTGGAAACACCATATATTTT
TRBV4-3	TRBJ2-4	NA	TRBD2	CASSQEVAGGQNIQYF	TGCGCCAGCAGCCAAGAAGTAGCGGGGGGGCAAAACATTCAGTACTTC
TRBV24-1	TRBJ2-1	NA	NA	CATSDSGSRGRQYNEQFF	TGTGCCACCAGTGATAGTGGTTCTCGGGGTCGACAATACAATGAGCAGTTCTTC
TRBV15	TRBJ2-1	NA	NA	CATSRGDTQGSEQFF	TGTGCCACCAGCAGAGGGGACACACAGGGCAGTGAGCAGTTCTTC
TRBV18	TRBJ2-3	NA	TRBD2	CASSPTTSGGAGGTQYF	TGTGCCAGCTCACCAACTACTAGCGGGGGGGCCGGAGGTACGCAGTATTTT
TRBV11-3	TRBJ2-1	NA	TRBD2	CASSFGLAGVNNEQFF	TGTGCCAGCAGCTTTGGACTAGCGGGGGTCAACAATGAGCAGTTCTTC
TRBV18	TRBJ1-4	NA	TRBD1	CASSSGQGTVDEKLFF	TGTGCCAGCTCTTCGGGACAGGGGACGGTTGATGAAAAACTGTTTTTT
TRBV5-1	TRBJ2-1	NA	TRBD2	CASSLGLAGAYNEQFF	TGCGCCAGTTCCCTTGGACTAGCGGGAGCGTACAATGAGCAGTTCTTC
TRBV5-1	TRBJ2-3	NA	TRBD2	CASSLTSGEDTQYF	TGCGCCAGCAGCTTAACTAGCGGGGAAGATACGCAGTATTTT
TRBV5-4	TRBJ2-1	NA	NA	CASSLGLRAGNEQFF	TGTGCCAGCAGCTTGGGACTCCGCGCGGGGAATGAGCAGTTCTTC
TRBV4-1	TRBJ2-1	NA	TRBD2	CASSQPSRTSGGANEQFF	TGCGCCAGCAGCCAACCCAGTAGGACTAGCGGGGGGGCGAATGAGCAGTTCTTC
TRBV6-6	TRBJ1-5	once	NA	CASRGEAAQPQHF	TGTGCCAGCCGGGGTGAGGCGGCTCAGCCCCAGCATTTT
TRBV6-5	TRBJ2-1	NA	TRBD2	CASRRGEEYNEQFF	TGTGCCAGCAGACGGGGGGAGGAATACAATGAGCAGTTCTTC
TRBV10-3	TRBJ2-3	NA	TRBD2	CAISEGLAVTDTQYF	TGTGCCATCAGTGAGGGACTAGCGGTCACAGATACGCAGTATTTT
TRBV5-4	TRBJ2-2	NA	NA	CASSSDRDGELFF	TGTGCCAGCAGCTCTGACCGGGACGGGGAGCTGTTTTTT
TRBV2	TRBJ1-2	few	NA	CASSPDTNYGYTF	TGTGCCAGCTCCCCGGACACGAACTATGGCTACACCTTC
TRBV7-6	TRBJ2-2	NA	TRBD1	CASSFGQGAGELFF	TGTGCCAGCAGCTTTGGACAGGGGGCCGGGGAGCTGTTTTTT
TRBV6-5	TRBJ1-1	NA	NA	CASRGIQYTEAFF	TGTGCCAGCAGGGGCATTCAATACACTGAAGCTTTCTTT
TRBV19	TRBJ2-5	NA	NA	CASSTGGPGETQYF	TGTGCCAGTAGTACAGGGGGGCCGGGGGAGACCCAGTACTTC
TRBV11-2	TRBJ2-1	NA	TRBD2	CASSLEVGTTQFF	TGTGCCAGCAGCTTAGAGGTCGGGACTACTCAGTTCTTC
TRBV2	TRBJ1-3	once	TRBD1	CASTLDRGSGNTIYF	TGTGCCAGCACTCTGGACAGGGGGTCTGGAAACACCATATATTTT
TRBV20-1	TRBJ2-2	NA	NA	CSASDPGQGTGELFF	TGCAGTGCTAGTGACCCCGGGCAGGGCACCGGGGAGCTGTTTTTT
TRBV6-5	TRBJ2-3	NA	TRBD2	CASSRIAGMTDTQYF	TGTGCCAGCAGTCGAATAGCGGGGATGACAGATACGCAGTATTTT
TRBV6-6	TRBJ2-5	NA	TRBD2	CASSSPGLAQETQYF	TGTGCCAGCAGTTCGCCTGGACTAGCCCAAGAGACCCAGTACTTC
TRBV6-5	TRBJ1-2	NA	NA	CASSLGQYDYGYTF	TGTGCCAGCAGTCTTGGGCAGTACGACTATGGCTACACCTTC
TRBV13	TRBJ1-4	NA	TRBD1	CASSLRTGRREKLFF	TGTGCCAGCAGCTTAAGGACAGGGAGGCGGGAAAAACTGTTTTTT
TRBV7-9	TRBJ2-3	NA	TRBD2	CASSALAGASDTQYF	TGTGCCAGCAGCGCCTTAGCGGGGGCGTCAGATACGCAGTATTTT
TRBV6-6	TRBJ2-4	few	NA	CASSYSGDIQYF	TGTGCCAGCAGTTACTCAGGGGACATTCAGTACTTC
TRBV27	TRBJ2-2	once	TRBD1	CASSSGQHTGELFF	TGTGCCAGCAGTTCGGGACAGCACACCGGGGAGCTGTTTTTT
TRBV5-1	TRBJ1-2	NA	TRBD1	CASSLDRGRSGYTF	TGCGCCAGCAGCTTAGACAGGGGAAGAAGTGGCTACACCTTC
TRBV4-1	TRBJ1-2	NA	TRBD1	CASSQVGDSSNYGYTF	TGCGCCAGCAGCCAAGTAGGGGACAGCTCTAACTATGGCTACACCTTC
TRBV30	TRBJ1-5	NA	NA	CAWSALSDQPQHF	TGTGCCTGGAGTGCCCTCAGCGACCAGCCCCAGCATTTT
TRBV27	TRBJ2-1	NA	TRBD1	CASRRSGQGHNEQFF	TGTGCCAGCAGGCGATCGGGACAGGGTCACAATGAGCAGTTCTTC
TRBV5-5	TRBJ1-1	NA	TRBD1	CASSLQGERTEAFF	TGTGCCAGCAGCTTACAGGGGGAGAGGACTGAAGCTTTCTTT
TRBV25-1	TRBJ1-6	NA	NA	CASRGLGAMGNSPLHF	TGTGCCAGCAGGGGATTGGGGGCTATGGGTAATTCACCCCTCCACTTT
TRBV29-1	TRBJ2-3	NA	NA	CSVDRGTTDTQYF	TGCAGCGTTGATCGGGGGACCACAGATACGCAGTATTTT
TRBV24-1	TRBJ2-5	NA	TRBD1	CATSDPAGQGAEETQYF	TGTGCCACCAGTGATCCTGCCGGACAGGGGGCTGAAGAGACCCAGTACTTC
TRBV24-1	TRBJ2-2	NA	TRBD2	CATSDLTGLAGAANTGELFF	TGTGCCACCAGTGATTTGACCGGACTAGCGGGGGCGGCGAACACCGGGGAGCTGTTTTTT
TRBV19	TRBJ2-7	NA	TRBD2	CASKRGMGYEQYF	TGTGCCAGTAAGCGGGGGATGGGTTACGAGCAGTACTTC
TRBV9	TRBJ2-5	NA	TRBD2	CASSVARTSQETQYF	TGTGCCAGCAGCGTAGCTCGGACTAGTCAAGAGACCCAGTACTTC
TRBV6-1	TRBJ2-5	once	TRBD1	CASSEGDRAFLETQYF	TGTGCCAGCAGTGAGGGGGACAGGGCTTTTTTAGAGACCCAGTACTTC